These T cell receptor beta chains were read from a single sample in a study of cytomegalovirus exposure and HLA in healthy donors. The method was immunoSEQ multiplex PCR; TCRdb's version includes in-frame clones alone and lacks a portion of them. The sample contains around 100,000 clones, approximately 73% of which appear only once. The sample was PBMCs. The source is a woman between 18 and 30 years old in good health and CMV-seropositive. CDR3s include the opening cysteine and the closing phenylalanine or tryptophan. The order of the fields is V gene, J gene, CDR3 protein.

v_call: TRBV25-1
j_call: TRBJ1-4
cdr3_aa: CASSTGQVSTNEKLFF

v_call: TRBV11-2
j_call: TRBJ2-1
cdr3_aa: CASSSRPDSGGPYNEQFF

v_call: TRBV5-1
j_call: TRBJ2-5
cdr3_aa: CASSPSDSGETQYF

v_call: TRBV28
j_call: TRBJ1-3
cdr3_aa: CASSLSVSSGNTIYF

v_call: TRBV5-1
j_call: TRBJ2-7
cdr3_aa: CASGRGIGVVYEQYF

v_call: TRBV11-2
j_call: TRBJ1-1
cdr3_aa: CASSFTGSTEAFF

v_call: TRBV2
j_call: TRBJ2-2
cdr3_aa: CASSDGLAGVHTGELFF

v_call: TRBV21-1
j_call: TRBJ1-5
cdr3_aa: CASSKEGDSLKGYSNQPQHF

v_call: TRBV7-2
j_call: TRBJ2-2
cdr3_aa: CASSGLAGGFGTGELFF

v_call: TRBV13
j_call: TRBJ2-1
cdr3_aa: CASSFTSGLNEQFF

v_call: TRBV13
j_call: TRBJ2-1
cdr3_aa: CASSSRAGEQFF

v_call: TRBV7-3
j_call: TRBJ2-1
cdr3_aa: CASSLRGGGARGEQFF

v_call: TRBV7-6
j_call: TRBJ1-1
cdr3_aa: CASSLTPLPQNTEAFF

v_call: TRBV2
j_call: TRBJ1-5
cdr3_aa: CASRLPGQGLWQPQHF

v_call: TRBV29-1
j_call: TRBJ1-4
cdr3_aa: CASRLTRFNEKLFF

v_call: TRBV5-6
j_call: TRBJ1-4
cdr3_aa: CASSLRQGTNEKLFF

v_call: TRBV7-9
j_call: TRBJ2-3
cdr3_aa: CASSSPPGGWNSDTQYF

v_call: TRBV2
j_call: TRBJ2-4
cdr3_aa: CASSTRAETGRLLAKNIQYF

v_call: TRBV19
j_call: TRBJ1-5
cdr3_aa: CASSSQGIGSNQPQHF

v_call: TRBV29-1
j_call: TRBJ2-3
cdr3_aa: CSVEGSVGGTDTQYF

v_call: TRBV2
j_call: TRBJ2-5
cdr3_aa: CASRRTGDPETQYF

v_call: TRBV9
j_call: TRBJ2-1
cdr3_aa: CASSVDGNEQFF

v_call: TRBV28
j_call: TRBJ2-5
cdr3_aa: CASRHRDMGETQYF

v_call: TRBV28
j_call: TRBJ2-7
cdr3_aa: CASTRAYEQYF